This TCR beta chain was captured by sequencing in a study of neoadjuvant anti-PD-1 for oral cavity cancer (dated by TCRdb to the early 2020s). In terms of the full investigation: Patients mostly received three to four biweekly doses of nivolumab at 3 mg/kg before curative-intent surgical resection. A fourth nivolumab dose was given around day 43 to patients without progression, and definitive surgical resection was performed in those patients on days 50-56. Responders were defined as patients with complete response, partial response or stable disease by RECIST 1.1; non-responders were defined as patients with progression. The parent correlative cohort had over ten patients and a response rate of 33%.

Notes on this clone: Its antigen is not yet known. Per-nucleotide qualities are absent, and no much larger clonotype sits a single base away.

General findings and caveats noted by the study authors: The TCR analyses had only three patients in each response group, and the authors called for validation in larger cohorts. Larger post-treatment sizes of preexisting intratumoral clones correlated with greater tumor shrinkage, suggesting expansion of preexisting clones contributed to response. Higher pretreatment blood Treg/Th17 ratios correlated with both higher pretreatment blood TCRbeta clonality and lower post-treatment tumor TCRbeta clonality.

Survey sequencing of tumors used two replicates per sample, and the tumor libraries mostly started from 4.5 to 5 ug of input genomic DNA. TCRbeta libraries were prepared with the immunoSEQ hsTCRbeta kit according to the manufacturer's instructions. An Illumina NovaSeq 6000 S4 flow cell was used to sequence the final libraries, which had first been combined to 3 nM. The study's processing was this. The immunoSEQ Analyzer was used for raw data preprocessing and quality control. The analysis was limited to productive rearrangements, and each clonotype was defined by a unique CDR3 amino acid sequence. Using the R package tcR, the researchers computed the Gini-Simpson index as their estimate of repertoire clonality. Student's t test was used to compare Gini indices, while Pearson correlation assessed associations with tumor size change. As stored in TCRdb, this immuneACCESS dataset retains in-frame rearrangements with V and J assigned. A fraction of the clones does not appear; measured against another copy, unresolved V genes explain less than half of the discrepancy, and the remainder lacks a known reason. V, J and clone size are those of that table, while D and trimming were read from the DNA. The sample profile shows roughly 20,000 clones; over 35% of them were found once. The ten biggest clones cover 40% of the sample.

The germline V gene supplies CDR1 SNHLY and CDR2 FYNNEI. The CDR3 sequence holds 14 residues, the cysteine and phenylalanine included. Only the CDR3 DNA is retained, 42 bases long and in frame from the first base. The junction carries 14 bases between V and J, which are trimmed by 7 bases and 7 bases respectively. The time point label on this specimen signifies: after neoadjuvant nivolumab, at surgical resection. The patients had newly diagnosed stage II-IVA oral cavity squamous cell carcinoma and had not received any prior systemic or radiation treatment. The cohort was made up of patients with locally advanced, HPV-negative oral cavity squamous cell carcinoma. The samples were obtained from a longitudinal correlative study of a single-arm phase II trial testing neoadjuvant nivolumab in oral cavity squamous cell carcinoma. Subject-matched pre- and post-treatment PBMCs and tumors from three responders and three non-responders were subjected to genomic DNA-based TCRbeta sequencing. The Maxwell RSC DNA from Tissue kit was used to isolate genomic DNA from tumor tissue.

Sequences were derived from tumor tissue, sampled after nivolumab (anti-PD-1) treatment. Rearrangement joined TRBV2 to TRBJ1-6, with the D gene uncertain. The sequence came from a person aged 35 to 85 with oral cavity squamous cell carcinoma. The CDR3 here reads CASTVWPGNSPLHF. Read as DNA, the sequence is TGTGCCAGCACCGTGTGGCCCGGAAATTCACCCCTCCACTTT.